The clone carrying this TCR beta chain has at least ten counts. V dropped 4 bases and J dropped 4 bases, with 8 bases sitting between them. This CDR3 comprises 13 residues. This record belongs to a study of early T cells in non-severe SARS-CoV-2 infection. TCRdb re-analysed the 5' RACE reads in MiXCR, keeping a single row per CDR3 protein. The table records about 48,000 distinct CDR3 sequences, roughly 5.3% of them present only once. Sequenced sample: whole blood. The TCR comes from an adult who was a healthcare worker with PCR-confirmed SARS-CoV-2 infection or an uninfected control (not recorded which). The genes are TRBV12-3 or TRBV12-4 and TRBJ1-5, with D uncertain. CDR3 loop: CASSWKGNQPQHF. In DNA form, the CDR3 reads TGTGCCAGCAGTTGGAAGGGAAATCAGCCCCAGCATTTT.